These 14 T cell receptor beta chains came from one sample sequenced in a study of blood T cell repertoires in COVID-19 (dated by TCRdb to between 2020 and 2021). Preparation of the library involved the immunoSEQ multiplex PCR assay. The clones in this table, taken by TCRdb from immuneACCESS, are in-frame only. Not every clone is retained; where verified, under half of the shortfall comes from an unresolved V gene, and the cause of the rest is unknown. The sample data list about 170,000 clones, and roughly 84% of these were observed just once. Together, the top ten hold under 3% of the sample. Sequenced input: peripheral blood. These receptor sequences come from a human donor with acute or convalescent COVID-19. The donor label of this sample is uncertain.

This chain joins TRBV7-8 and TRBJ2-7; 8 positions match TRBD1. There are 12 residues in the CDR3. Trimming at V came to 3 bases and at J to 12 bases, leaving 7 bases not matched to a gene. Germline V CDR1 and CDR2: SGHVS, FQNEAQ. This CDR3 is CASSFRTGKLYF. CDR3 nucleotide sequence: TGTGCCAGCAGCTTCAGGACAGGGAAACTGTACTTC. Variable domain in full (rest from reference TRBV7-8 and TRBJ2-7): GAGVSQSPRYKVAKRGQDVALRCDPISGHVSLFWYQQALGQGPEFLTYFQNEAQLDKSGLPSDRFFAERPEGSVSTLKIQRTQQEDSAVYLCASSFRTGKLYFGPGTRLTVT.

The V and J genes are TRBV11-2 and TRBJ2-7; D gene unclear. Germline V gene lookup returns CDR1 SGHAT and CDR2 FQNNGV. The CDR3 consists of 14 residues. V was clipped by 3 bases and J by 1 base, with 10 bases between them. In DNA, the CDR3 is TGTGCCAGCAGCTTTCAGGAAAGGTCCTACGAGCAGTACTTC. Its translation is CASSFQERSYEQYF.

In DNA form, the CDR3 reads TGTGCCAGCTTGGATCCTCAGGGCTCCTACGAGCAGTACTTC. Protein sequence: CASLDPQGSYEQYF. The chain couples TRBV28 to TRBJ2-7; D possibly corresponds to TRBD1 (5 bases). This CDR3 contains 14 residues. V dropped 8 bases and J dropped 0 bases, with 14 bases sitting between them. Germline V gene lookup returns CDR1 MDHEN and CDR2 SYDVKM.

The chain links TRBV10-3 to TRBJ2-7; 13 nucleotides line up with TRBD2. The CDR3 extends over 15 amino acids. The trim removed 4 bases at V and 2 bases at J, leaving 2 bases unmatched. The germline V gene has CDR1 ENHRY and CDR2 SYGVKD. In DNA form, the CDR3 reads TGTGCCATCAGTGGACTAGCGGGGGGCGCCTACGAGCAGTACTTC. Protein sequence: CAISGLAGGAYEQYF.

This chain uses TRBV30 with TRBJ2-3; TRBD1 might be the D (7 bases). Deletions cut 4 bases from V and 0 bases from J, with 11 bases between. The CDR3 loop spans 14 amino acids. Germline CDR1 and CDR2: GTSNPN and SVGIG (reference sequence). The CDR3 region has the DNA TGTGCCTGGACAGGGGGGAGTAGCACAGATACGCAGTATTTT. Amino acids: CAWTGGSSTDTQYF.

In this sample, this clone turned up once. The chain employs TRBV6-1 and TRBJ1-2, with D tentatively TRBD1 (6 bases). V shed 2 bases and J shed 4 bases, with 14 bases lying between them. The CDR3 contains 15 residues. In germline, CDR1 is MNHNS, CDR2 SASEGT. The CDR3 sequence is CASSERLEGVYGYTF. The CDR3, as DNA: TGTGCCAGCAGTGAACGTCTAGAGGGGGTCTATGGCTACACCTTC.

This rearrangement joins TRBV27 to TRBJ1-1; a possible D gene is TRBD1 (5 bases). CDR3 length: 14 amino acids. Germline V lookup: CDR1 MNHEY, CDR2 SMNVEV (reference sequence). V was clipped by 6 bases and J by 8 bases, with 19 bases between them. The CDR3 loop reads CASRGFREVEEAFF. The CDR3 nucleotides read TGTGCCAGCAGAGGGTTCAGGGAAGTCGAGGAAGCTTTCTTT.

The V and J genes are TRBV7-3 and TRBJ2-7; TRBD1 agrees at 10 bases. Per the germline V gene, CDR1 is SGHTA and CDR2 is FQGTGA. The CDR3 is 16 amino acids. V dropped 2 bases and J dropped 3; count of bases not matched to a gene: 7. CDR3 DNA: TGTGCCAGCAGCTTATGGCGGACAGGGGGAGGCTACGAGCAGTACTTC. Amino acids: CASSLWRTGGGYEQYF.

The V and J genes are TRBV30 and TRBJ2-3; maybe TRBD2 (7 bases). Trimming removed 5 bases at V and 2 bases at J, with 20 bases between. This CDR3 contains 16 residues. The germline V gene encodes CDR1 GTSNPN and CDR2 SVGIG (reference sequence). CDR3 in DNA: TGTGCCTGGGGTGGTGACGGGGGGCCTTTCACAGATACGCAGTATTTT. The encoded protein is CAWGGDGGPFTDTQYF. The variable domain in full, completed from reference TRBV30 and TRBJ2-3, reads SQTIHQWPATLVQPVGSPLSLECTVEGTSNPNLYWYRQAAGRGLQLLFYSVGIGQISSEVPQNLSASRPQDRQFILSSKKLLLSDSGFYLCAWGGDGGPFTDTQYFGPGTRLTVL.

The V and J genes are TRBV2 and TRBJ1-3; a weak D match, TRBD1 (6 bases). The CDR3 runs 13 residues. The germline gives CDR1 SNHLY, CDR2 FYNNEI. Trimming took off 8 bases at V and 4 bases at J, with 12 bases between the two ends. In nucleotides, the CDR3 is TGTGCCAGCGTAGGAAGGGGGGGAAACACCATATATTTT. Its protein product is CASVGRGGNTIYF.

The table lists this clone with many counts. The genes are TRBV9 and TRBJ2-1; perhaps TRBD2 as D (6 bases). V was cut by 2 bases and J by 6 bases, with 12 bases left in between. The length of the CDR3 is 14 residues. CDR1 is SGDLS and CDR2 is YYNGEE in the germline V gene. The CDR3 protein is CASSVASEVNEQFF. CDR3 in DNA: TGTGCCAGCAGCGTGGCTAGCGAGGTCAATGAGCAGTTCTTC.

The V gene is TRBV10-2, the J gene TRBJ1-6, with D possibly matching TRBD1 (5 bases). Germline CDR1 WSHSY, CDR2 SAAADI. There are 13 residues in the CDR3. Trimming cost V 7 bases and J 11 bases, with 15 bases left between them. The chain's CDR3 is CASTPGSLAPLHF. The CDR3 region has the DNA TGCGCCAGCACCCCAGGGTCTTTGGCACCCCTCCACTTT.

V usage is TRBV30 and J usage is TRBJ1-1; D is undetermined. CDR1 and CDR2 (germline): GTSNPN, SVGIG (reference sequence). V lost 3 bases, J lost 5 bases, and 13 bases lay in between. This CDR3 region has 13 residues. The chain's CDR3 is CAWSPRKETEAFF. CDR3 DNA sequence: TGTGCCTGGAGCCCCCGGAAGGAGACTGAAGCTTTCTTT. Together with reference TRBV30 and TRBJ1-1, the CDR3 gives the full variable domain: SQTIHQWPATLVQPVGSPLSLECTVEGTSNPNLYWYRQAAGRGLQLLFYSVGIGQISSEVPQNLSASRPQDRQFILSSKKLLLSDSGFYLCAWSPRKETEAFFGQGTRLTVV.

The gene calls are TRBV4-1 and TRBJ2-6, with 8 bases identical to TRBD2. Germline CDR1 MGHRA, CDR2 YSYEKL. With V trimmed by 4 bases and J by 12 bases, 14 bases remained unmatched. There are 16 residues in the CDR3. CDR3 DNA sequence: TGCGCCAGCAGCCGGGACGGACTAGCCCTCCCAGGCGTCCTGACTTTC. Translated, it gives CASSRDGLALPGVLTF.